This T cell receptor beta chain derives from a study of T cells in localized non-small cell lung cancer. With V trimmed by 7 bases and J by 4 bases, 7 bases remained unmatched. In germline, CDR1 is ENHRY, CDR2 SYGVKD. This CDR3 contains 13 residues. Using immunoSEQ multiplex PCR, the repertoire was profiled, and TCRdb retains in-frame clones only, with some absent. The sample holds tens of thousands of clones; about 85% are singletons and the top ten take approximately 15%. The sequence came from a woman between 35 and 70 years old with stage II squamous cell lung carcinoma. V usage is TRBV10-3 and J usage is TRBJ2-7; TRBD2 matches at 7 bases. Here the sequenced sample was PBMCs, taken before any cancer treatment. CDR3 nucleotides: TGTGCCATCATGGGCGGGGGAGATTACGAGCAGTACTTC. This gives the protein CAIMGGGDYEQYF.